These 24 T cell receptor beta chains came from one sample sequenced in a study of CD8 T cells in ankylosing spondylitis. Notes on the study in general: Within ankylosing spondylitis blood, a TCR beta motif made up of seven to nine highly homologous variants appeared to be characteristic.

TCRdb recomputed calls from the 5' RACE reads with MiXCR, one row per CDR3 protein. Counted here are a few hundred thousand distinct CDR3 sequences, 8% occurring once; the ten biggest clones make up 13% to 15%. Their target antigens are unknown. The source material was blood, either unsorted or a sorted T cell fraction (not recorded which). The receptors here all came from a male donor with ankylosing spondylitis.

Ten or more counts support this clonotype. This chain connects TRBV5-5 to TRBJ2-1, with D unresolved. There are 16 residues in the CDR3. V was pared by 0 bases and J by 2 bases, with 12 bases between. CDR1 is SGHKS, CDR2 YYEKEE, per germline (reference sequence). CDR3 DNA sequence: TGTGCCAGCAGCTTGGGGCCACAATACACCTACAATGAGCAGTTCTTC. This translates into CASSLGPQYTYNEQFF.

CDR3 loop: CASSLTRGDGELFF. The CDR3 DNA reads as TGTGCCAGCAGCTTAACTAGAGGGGACGGGGAGCTGTTTTTT. This chain joins TRBV11-3 and TRBJ2-2; D is possibly TRBD1 or TRBD2 (5 bases each). The CDR3 is 14 residues long. V was clipped by 2 bases and J by 7 bases, with 11 bases between them. Germline CDR1 is SGHNT and CDR2 is YENEEA.

The CDR3 sequence: CSASRGLAGAYNEQFF. The CDR3 DNA reads as TGCAGTGCTAGTAGGGGACTAGCGGGGGCCTACAATGAGCAGTTCTTC. The chain uses TRBV20-1 and TRBJ2-1; 14 bases line up with TRBD2. The CDR3 is 16 residues long. The J segment lost 2 bases and the V segment lost 3 bases, leaving 3 bases of the junction unmatched. Germline V gene sequence: CDR1 DFQATT, CDR2 SNEGSKA (reference sequence).

This clonotype was observed a handful of times. The V call is TRBV12-5, the J call TRBJ2-7; 7 bases fit TRBD1. Per the germline V gene, CDR1 is LGHNT and CDR2 is FRNRAP. The CDR3 is made up of 15 amino acids. With V trimmed by 1 base and J by 6 bases, 9 bases remained unmatched. The CDR3 region is CASGLGTGYLSEQYF. The CDR3 nucleotides read TGTGCTAGTGGTTTGGGGACAGGTTACCTATCCGAGCAGTACTTC.

The rearrangement uses TRBV18 and TRBJ2-4, with D uncertain. The germline gives CDR1 KGHSH, CDR2 LQKENI. V was clipped by 5 bases and J by 7 bases, with 12 bases between them. The CDR3 is made up of 13 amino acids. CDR3 region: CASSLETPNIQYF. Here the CDR3 DNA reads TGTGCCAGCTCATTGGAGACCCCGAACATTCAGTACTTC.

For this clonotype: Its ends do not fully match the called genes, so a read error is possible. This chain connects TRBV18 to TRBJ2-5, with D possibly being TRBD1 (5 bases). CDR1 KGHSH and CDR2 LQKENI come from the germline V gene. CDR3 size: 12 residues. The CDR3 loop reads CANSPAGETQYF. In DNA, the CDR3 is TGTGCCAACTCACCAGCAGGGGAGACCCAGTACTTC.

This clonotype has a count of ten or more. The gene calls are TRBV12-3 or TRBV12-4 and TRBJ1-1; D gene unclear. The CDR3 runs to 10 residues. The ends were cut back, 5 bases at V and 11 bases at J, with 9 bases in the middle. The CDR3 sequence: CASSPAVAFF. CDR3 nucleotides: TGTGCCAGCAGTCCTGCTGTTGCTTTCTTT.

V gene TRBV24-1 combines with J gene TRBJ2-1, with 8 nucleotides matching TRBD2. CDR1 is KGHDR, CDR2 SFDVKD, per germline. Trimming cost V 4 bases and J 10 bases; bases outside gene matches: 11. The CDR3 spans 15 residues. This CDR3 is CATSEAGREDGEQFF. CDR3 bases: TGTGCCACCAGTGAAGCAGGGCGGGAGGATGGGGAGCAGTTCTTC.

The sample holds many counts of this clonotype. This rearrangement joins TRBV18 to TRBJ1-1; TRBD1 aligns across 10 bases. This CDR3 comprises 15 residues. CDR1 KGHSH and CDR2 LQKENI come from the germline V gene. Germline trimming cut 0 bases from V and 5 bases from J; bases unmatched to any gene: 3. The CDR3 reads CASSPPSGQGTEAFF. The CDR3 coding sequence is TGTGCCAGCTCACCACCTTCGGGACAGGGGACTGAAGCTTTCTTT.

Only a few counts were recorded for this clonotype. The chain has TRBV7-2 and TRBJ2-7, with 8 bases aligning to TRBD2. Germline CDR1 and CDR2: SGHTA and FQGNSA. V shed 5 bases, J shed 0 bases, and the junction held 12 bases outside the gene matches. This CDR3 comprises 17 residues. CDR3 in amino acids: CASSLAGGREVSYEQYF. As DNA, the CDR3 is TGTGCCAGCAGCCTGGCTGGCGGGCGGGAGGTCTCCTACGAGCAGTACTTC. Complete variable domain (other parts from reference TRBV7-2 and TRBJ2-7): GAGVSQSPSNKVTEKGKDVELRCDPISGHTALYWYRQSLGQGLEFLIYFQGNSAPDKSGLPSDRFSAERTGGSVSTLTIQRTQQEDSAVYLCASSLAGGREVSYEQYFGPGTRLTVT.

The chain recombines TRBV20-1 with TRBJ2-7, with TRBD2 identical over 9 bases. Germline V lookup: CDR1 DFQATT, CDR2 SNEGSKA (reference sequence). V shed 7 bases, J shed 4 bases, and the junction held 11 bases outside the gene matches. The CDR3 is 14 residues long. CDR3 in amino acids: CSVGLAGTLYEQYF. In nucleotides, the CDR3 is TGCAGTGTGGGCCTAGCGGGGACTTTATACGAGCAGTACTTC.

This clonotype was detected only a few times. The V call is TRBV28, the J call TRBJ2-5, with D maybe TRBD1 (5 bases). Trimming cost V 1 base and J 4 bases, with 10 bases left between them. Germline CDR1 reads MDHEN; CDR2 reads SYDVKM. The CDR3 is made up of 14 amino acids. Here the CDR3 DNA reads TGTGCCAGCAGTTTATCCAGGGCCACAGAGACCCAGTACTTC. Protein sequence: CASSLSRATETQYF.

This clonotype was recorded at least ten times. The chain has TRBV6-1 and TRBJ2-7; 8 bases map to TRBD2. With V trimmed by 10 bases and J by 0 bases, 8 bases remained unmatched. The CDR3 extends over 14 amino acids. Germline CDR1 reads MNHNS; CDR2 reads SASEGT. In DNA, the CDR3 is TGTGCCACCTTTAGCGGGGCCAGCTCCTACGAGCAGTACTTC. Protein product: CATFSGASSYEQYF.

There are many counts of this clonotype. This chain uses TRBV5-1 with TRBJ1-2, with D tentatively TRBD1 (5 bases). The germline V gene encodes CDR1 SGHRS and CDR2 YFSETQ. The V end lost 5 bases, the J end lost 7 bases, and 15 bases lay between the germline ends. The CDR3 length is 13 residues. The CDR3 sequence: CASSWSRAAGYTF. The DNA of the CDR3 is TGCGCCAGCAGTTGGAGCAGGGCGGCTGGCTACACCTTC. The variable domain in full, completed from reference TRBV5-1 and TRBJ1-2, reads KAGVTQTPRYLIKTRGQQVTLSCSPISGHRSVSWYQQTPGQGLQFLFEYFSETQRNKGNFPGRFSGRQFSNSRSEMNVSTLELGDSALYLCASSWSRAAGYTFGSGTRLTVV.

The rearrangement joins TRBV5-1 to TRBJ2-2; 11 bases line up with TRBD2. This CDR3 has 17 residues. The trim removed 0 bases at V and 3 bases at J, leaving 4 bases unmatched. The germline gives CDR1 SGHRS, CDR2 YFSETQ. CDR3 DNA: TGCGCCAGCAGCTTGGGACTAGCGGGACGCCACACCGGGGAGCTGTTTTTT. Residues: CASSLGLAGRHTGELFF.

V usage is TRBV9 and J usage is TRBJ2-3; D possibly corresponds to TRBD2 (5 bases). The CDR3 contains 14 residues. CDR1 SGDLS and CDR2 YYNGEE come from the germline V gene. The ends were cut back, 1 base at V and 5 bases at J, with 11 bases in the middle. CDR3 region: CASSVLSGKDTQYF. The CDR3 DNA is TGTGCCAGCAGCGTATTGTCCGGGAAAGATACGCAGTATTTT.

Only a few counts were recorded for this clonotype. J is TRBJ2-5 and V is TRBV5-1; D is unclear. Trimming took off 0 bases at V and 5 bases at J, with 11 bases between the two ends. This CDR3 region has 14 residues. Germline V gene data show CDR1 as SGHRS and CDR2 as YFSETQ. The CDR3 nucleotides are TGCGCCAGCAGCTTGGTGGCGGCTGGGGAGACCCAGTACTTC. This gives the protein CASSLVAAGETQYF.

The genes are TRBV5-1 and TRBJ2-7; TRBD2 matches 10 bases. CDR1 and CDR2 (germline): SGHRS, YFSETQ. The V and J ends lost 4 bases and 1 base, in that order; junction bases with no gene match: 2. This CDR3 is 14 amino acids long. CDR3 protein: CASSIAGGSYEQYF. CDR3 in DNA: TGCGCCAGCAGCATAGCGGGAGGTTCCTACGAGCAGTACTTC.

This clonotype occurred a few times. The V gene is TRBV12-3 or TRBV12-4, the J gene TRBJ1-1; 10 bases align to TRBD1. V dropped 3 bases and J dropped 1; count of bases not matched to a gene: 5. The CDR3 runs to 16 residues. CDR3 loop: CASSFRQGARNTEAFF. The CDR3 DNA follows: TGTGCCAGCAGTTTTCGACAGGGGGCGCGGAACACTGAAGCTTTCTTT.

The rearrangement uses TRBV25-1 and TRBJ2-1; possibly TRBD2 for D (6 bases). CDR3 length: 15 residues. Germline CDR1 MGHDK, CDR2 SYGVNS. With 6 bases removed from V and 4 bases from J, the gap between germline ends came to 16 bases. This CDR3 is CASSNGGGPYNEQFF. The CDR3 DNA follows: TGTGCCAGCAGCAACGGGGGAGGCCCTTACAATGAGCAGTTCTTC. Filled out from reference TRBV25-1 and TRBJ2-1, the complete variable domain reads EADIYQTPRYLVIGTGKKITLECSQTMGHDKMYWYQQDPGMELHLIHYSYGVNSTEKGDLSSESTVSRIRTEHFPLTLESARPSHTSQYLCASSNGGGPYNEQFFGPGTRLTVL.

This clonotype has ten or more counts. The gene calls are TRBV5-1 and TRBJ1-5, with D perhaps matching TRBD1 (5 bases). Per the germline V gene, CDR1 is SGHRS and CDR2 is YFSETQ. V shed 0 bases and J shed 0 bases, with 22 bases lying between them. The CDR3 is 20 residues long. The CDR3 nucleotides read TGCGCCAGCAGCTTGGGGCCTTCCGGGACGGGAACCTTTAGCAATCAGCCCCAGCATTTT. It is translated as CASSLGPSGTGTFSNQPQHF.

This clonotype turned up a few times. This chain links TRBV15 with TRBJ2-4, with D possibly matching TRBD2 (6 bases). Germline V gene sequence: CDR1 LNHNV, CDR2 YYDKDF (reference sequence). The CDR3 sequence is 16 residues long. V lost 1 base and J 6 bases, leaving 16 bases between the germline ends. The DNA of the CDR3 is TGTGCCACCAGCAGAGGGTACGTGGCAGCGGGAAACATTCAGTACTTC. It encodes CATSRGYVAAGNIQYF.

The chain carries TRBV6-1 and TRBJ1-2, with TRBD1 identical over 8 bases. CDR1 and CDR2 from the germline V gene are MNHNS and SASEGT. The junction had 9 bases not matched to a gene; V was cut back by 5 bases and J by 4 bases. The CDR3 contains 15 residues. CDR3 region: CASSPSPGQAYGYTF. CDR3 DNA: TGTGCCAGCAGTCCGAGTCCGGGACAGGCCTATGGCTACACCTTC.

The chain recombines TRBV3-1 with TRBJ1-3, with 8 bases lining up with TRBD1. Germline V gives CDR1 LGHDT, CDR2 YNNKEL (reference sequence). V shed 0 bases, J shed 3 bases, and the junction held 7 bases outside the gene matches. This CDR3 is 17 amino acids long. CDR3 loop: CASSQDYGQGYGNTIYF. CDR3 bases: TGTGCCAGCAGCCAAGATTACGGACAGGGATATGGAAACACCATATATTTT.